The rows below give T cell receptor beta chains drawn from one sample of a study of blood T cell repertoires in COVID-19. Using immunoSEQ multiplex PCR, the repertoire was profiled, and TCRdb retains in-frame clones only, with some absent. This sample has fewer than 250,000 clones, with under 90% found just once. The sample comprised peripheral blood. These receptors came from a woman between 35 and 50 years old with active or convalescent COVID-19. The CDR3 runs from the conserved cysteine through the conserved F or W. The D gene is left open where the match is weak. Size is omitted from some rows. Given values are once, few, many or a class for expanded clones.

j_call	clone_size	d_call	v_call	cdr3_aa	cdr3_nt
TRBJ2-1	.	.	TRBV24-1	CATSDPPVNEQFF	TGTGCCACCAGTGACCCCCCAGTGAATGAGCAGTTCTTC
TRBJ2-2	.	.	TRBV21-1	CASSKFPPEDGELFF	TGTGCCAGCAGCAAATTCCCCCCGGAGGACGGGGAGCTGTTTTTT
TRBJ2-4	.	.	TRBV10-1	CASSEGGSNIQYF	TGCGCCAGCAGTGAAGGGGGTAGCAACATTCAGTACTTC
TRBJ1-3	.	.	TRBV18	CASSPAGVSSGNTIYF	TGTGCCAGCTCCCCTGCAGGGGTTTCCTCTGGAAACACCATATATTTT
TRBJ2-1	.	.	TRBV2	CASSERGYNEQFF	TGTGCCAGCAGTGAAAGGGGGTACAATGAGCAGTTCTTC
TRBJ2-2	.	.	TRBV19	CASSIWGRTGELFF	TGTGCCAGTAGTATCTGGGGCCGGACCGGGGAGCTGTTTTTT
TRBJ1-1	once	TRBD1	TRBV19	CASRDRQNTEAFF	TGTGCCAGTAGGGACAGGCAGAACACTGAAGCTTTCTTT
TRBJ2-2	.	TRBD2	TRBV3-1/TRBV3-2	CASTASGRANTGELFF	TGTGCCAGCACAGCTAGCGGGAGGGCGAACACCGGGGAGCTGTTTTTT
TRBJ2-3	once	.	TRBV2	CASSVGLPRGTDTQYF	TGTGCCAGCAGTGTCGGACTACCCCGGGGCACAGATACGCAGTATTTT
TRBJ2-2	once	.	TRBV24-1	CATSDGRKGVAGELFF	TGTGCCACCAGTGATGGGCGGAAGGGGGTGGCCGGGGAGCTGTTTTTT
TRBJ2-1	.	TRBD2	TRBV28	CASTPHGEGGDEQFF	TGTGCCAGCACTCCCCACGGGGAGGGAGGGGATGAGCAGTTCTTC
TRBJ2-7	.	TRBD2	TRBV6-5	CASGAGGHEQYF	TGTGCCAGCGGAGCGGGGGGCCACGAGCAGTACTTC
TRBJ2-5	once	TRBD2	TRBV7-2	CASSLAGGGGASRETQYF	TGTGCCAGCAGCTTAGCAGGGGGCGGGGGGGCCTCTAGGGAGACCCAGTACTTC
TRBJ1-6	.	.	TRBV30	CAWSPGPDSPLHF	TGTGCCTGGAGCCCAGGCCCAGATTCACCCCTCCACTTT
TRBJ2-7	.	TRBD1	TRBV19	CASSIDRGGYEQYF	TGTGCCAGTAGTATTGACAGGGGTGGATACGAGCAGTACTTC
TRBJ1-3	.	.	TRBV5-6	CASSLWQAGNTIYF	TGTGCCAGCAGCTTGTGGCAGGCTGGAAACACCATATATTTT
TRBJ2-7	.	TRBD2	TRBV7-2	CASSRTTSGLSYEQYF	TGTGCCAGCAGCCGCACCACTAGCGGCCTCTCCTACGAGCAGTACTTC
TRBJ2-5	.	.	TRBV9	CASSVAGTGQETQYF	TGTGCCAGCAGCGTAGCCGGTACCGGCCAAGAGACCCAGTACTTC
TRBJ2-7	.	TRBD2	TRBV7-2	CASSLAGGTYEQYF	TGTGCCAGCAGCTTAGCGGGGGGGACCTACGAGCAGTACTTC
TRBJ1-1	.	.	TRBV6-5	CASSYSQGREAEAFF	TGTGCCAGCAGTTACAGCCAGGGGAGGGAGGCTGAAGCTTTCTTT
TRBJ1-2	.	TRBD1	TRBV6-1	CASSEYQGAGYGYTF	TGTGCCAGCAGTGAATATCAGGGGGCGGGCTATGGCTACACCTTC
TRBJ1-5	.	.	TRBV4-3	CASSQETGSDQPQHF	TGCGCCAGCAGCCAGGAAACAGGATCCGATCAGCCCCAGCATTTT
TRBJ2-7	.	.	TRBV7-9	CASSLVGLKYF	TGTGCCAGCAGCTTAGTTGGACTTAAGTACTTC
TRBJ2-2	.	.	TRBV7-9	CAIPWDEGGTWELFF	TGTGCCATCCCCTGGGACGAGGGGGGGACCTGGGAGCTGTTTTTT
TRBJ2-7	.	.	TRBV6-7	CASSPRALHLYEQYF	TGTGCCAGCAGTCCCAGGGCCCTCCACCTCTACGAGCAGTACTTC
TRBJ1-6	.	.	TRBV27	CASSFSRGNSPLHF	TGTGCCAGCAGTTTCAGCAGGGGAAATTCACCCCTCCACTTT
TRBJ2-7	.	TRBD2	TRBV15	CATSSPGGAYEQYF	TGTGCCACCAGCAGTCCGGGGGGTGCCTACGAGCAGTACTTC
TRBJ2-7	few	.	TRBV6-5	CASSYPLAGKYEQYF	TGTGCCAGCAGTTACCCGCTCGCAGGGAAGTACGAGCAGTACTTC
TRBJ2-3	.	.	TRBV7-2	CASRAGDTQYF	TGTGCCAGCAGGGCGGGGGATACGCAGTATTTT
TRBJ1-5	.	.	TRBV2	CASSEWPDQPQHF	TGTGCCAGCAGTGAATGGCCAGATCAGCCCCAGCATTTT
TRBJ2-1	.	TRBD2	TRBV9	CASSKEPGLAGAEQFF	TGTGCCAGCAGCAAAGAACCGGGACTAGCCGGTGCGGAGCAGTTCTTC
TRBJ2-7	.	TRBD1	TRBV5-1	CASLPGQGAYEQYF	TGCGCCAGCTTACCGGGACAGGGGGCATACGAGCAGTACTTC
TRBJ2-3	.	TRBD1	TRBV7-3	CASSLTATGGPDTQYF	TGTGCCAGCAGCTTAACCGCGACAGGGGGACCAGATACGCAGTATTTT
TRBJ1-1	.	TRBD1	TRBV11-3	CASSPNKGQGRSSEAFF	TGTGCCAGCAGCCCCAACAAGGGACAGGGGAGGAGCTCTGAAGCTTTCTTT
TRBJ1-6	.	TRBD1	TRBV6-1	CASSGHNTGTGPNSPLHF	TGTGCCAGCAGTGGGCATAACACCGGGACAGGTCCAAATTCACCCCTCCACTTT
TRBJ1-3	.	TRBD1	TRBV2	CASSQPGQGSGNTIYF	TGTGCCAGCAGCCAACCGGGACAGGGGTCTGGAAACACCATATATTTT
TRBJ1-6	.	TRBD1	TRBV6-6	CASSRPGQGPNSPLHF	TGTGCCAGCAGTCGACCGGGACAGGGACCTAATTCACCCCTCCACTTT
TRBJ2-1	.	TRBD1	TRBV11-3	CASGTGAYNEQFF	TGTGCCAGCGGGACAGGGGCCTACAATGAGCAGTTCTTC
TRBJ1-2	.	.	TRBV6-4	CASSDWVAGDPNYGYTF	TGTGCCAGCAGTGACTGGGTGGCAGGTGATCCTAACTATGGCTACACCTTC
TRBJ1-2	.	TRBD1	TRBV19	CASRQTPGQVGYTF	TGTGCCAGTAGACAGACCCCGGGACAGGTTGGCTACACCTTC
TRBJ2-1	.	TRBD1	TRBV12-5	CASGWDSANEQFF	TGTGCTAGTGGCTGGGACAGCGCCAATGAGCAGTTCTTC
TRBJ2-3	.	TRBD2	TRBV7-7	CASSLAGGPRDTQYF	TGTGCTAGCAGCTTAGCGGGGGGGCCGCGAGATACGCAGTATTTT
TRBJ1-4	few	.	TRBV7-8	CASSLLGLGPTIGEKLFF	TGTGCCAGCAGCTTATTGGGACTAGGTCCGACAATAGGTGAAAAACTGTTTTTT
TRBJ2-5	.	TRBD2	TRBV5-1	CASSQGTSGSHETQYF	TGCGCCAGCAGCCAAGGGACTAGCGGGAGTCATGAGACCCAGTACTTC
TRBJ1-1	.	.	TRBV9	CASSVGQLPVEAFF	TGTGCCAGCAGCGTTGGTCAGTTACCCGTTGAAGCTTTCTTT
TRBJ2-3	.	.	TRBV19	CASSTETSLKDTQYF	TGTGCCAGTAGTACTGAGACTAGTCTGAAAGATACGCAGTATTTT
TRBJ2-1	.	TRBD2	TRBV24-1	CATSAVSPGGPEQFF	TGTGCCACCAGCGCAGTAAGTCCGGGGGGGCCTGAGCAGTTCTTC
TRBJ1-3	.	.	TRBV5-6	CASSLAPGSPGNTIYF	TGTGCCAGCAGCTTAGCCCCCGGGAGCCCTGGAAACACCATATATTTT
TRBJ2-5	.	TRBD1	TRBV7-3	CASSWDREGTQYF	TGTGCCAGCAGCTGGGACAGGGAGGGGACCCAGTACTTC
TRBJ1-1	.	TRBD1	TRBV29-1	CSDGTGPNTEAFF	TGCAGCGACGGGACAGGGCCAAACACTGAAGCTTTCTTT
TRBJ1-2	few	TRBD1	TRBV7-9	CASSPRDSYGYTF	TGTGCCAGCAGCCCCAGGGACAGCTATGGCTACACCTTC
TRBJ2-7	.	.	TRBV30	CAWSVLAATAYEQYF	TGTGCCTGGAGTGTACTAGCAGCAACAGCGTACGAGCAGTACTTC
TRBJ2-1	.	TRBD1	TRBV6-4	CASRKSGQGAYNEQFF	TGTGCCAGTCGGAAGTCGGGACAGGGGGCCTACAATGAGCAGTTCTTC
TRBJ1-1	once	.	TRBV5-6	CASRDLGGGVRNTEAFF	TGTGCCAGCAGAGACCTCGGAGGAGGTGTTAGGAACACTGAAGCTTTCTTT